This T cell receptor (beta chain) stems from a study of follicular helper T cells after annual influenza vaccination. Looking at the study overall: After each seasonal flu vaccination, blood came on days 0, 7 and 28.

Sequencing used immunoSEQ multiplex PCR; TCRdb keeps in-frame clones, though not all of them. The profile shows 27,000 or so clones, about four fifths of them singletons. Sample time point: 2014-2015 season, pre-vaccination. J was trimmed by 5 bases and V by 10 bases; bases with no gene match: 9. This CDR3 comprises 14 residues. Germline V gene lookup returns CDR1 ENHRY and CDR2 SYGVKD. This clone was detected only a few times. This chain uses TRBV10-3 with TRBJ1-4, with TRBD1 matching over 8 bases. This TCR was sampled from an adult who received the influenza vaccine. The sample here was CXCR5+ CD38- circulating T follicular helper cells from blood, taken on the day of influenza vaccination. Sample subset: circulating Tfh, non-naive CD4+CXCR5+PD-1+ (ICOS+CD38+ or ICOS-CD38-). The CDR3 region is CATQDRGANEKLFF. In nucleotides, the CDR3 is TGTGCCACTCAAGACAGGGGCGCAAATGAAAAACTGTTTTTT.